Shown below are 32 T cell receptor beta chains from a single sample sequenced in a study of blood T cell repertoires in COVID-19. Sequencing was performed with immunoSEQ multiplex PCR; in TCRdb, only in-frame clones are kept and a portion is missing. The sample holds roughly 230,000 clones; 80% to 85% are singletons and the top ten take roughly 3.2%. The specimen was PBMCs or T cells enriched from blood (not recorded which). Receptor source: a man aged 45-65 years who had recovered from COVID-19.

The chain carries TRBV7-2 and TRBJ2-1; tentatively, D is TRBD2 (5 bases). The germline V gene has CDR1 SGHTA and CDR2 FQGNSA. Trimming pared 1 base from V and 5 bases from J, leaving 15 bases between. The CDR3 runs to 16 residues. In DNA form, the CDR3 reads TGTGCCAGCAGCTTAGTTCCACTAGATCCTAACAATGAGCAGTTCTTC. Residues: CASSLVPLDPNNEQFF. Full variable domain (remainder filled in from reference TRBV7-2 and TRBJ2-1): GAGVSQSPSNKVTEKGKDVELRCDPISGHTALYWYRQSLGQGLEFLIYFQGNSAPDKSGLPSDRFSAERTGGSVSTLTIQRTQQEDSAVYLCASSLVPLDPNNEQFFGPGTRLTVL.

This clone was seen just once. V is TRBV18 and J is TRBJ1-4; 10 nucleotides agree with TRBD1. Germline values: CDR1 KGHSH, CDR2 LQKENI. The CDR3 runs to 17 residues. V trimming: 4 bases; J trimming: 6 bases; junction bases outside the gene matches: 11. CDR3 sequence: CASSLRDRGLLDEKLFF. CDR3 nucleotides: TGTGCCAGCTCACTCCGGGACAGGGGACTTTTGGATGAAAAACTGTTTTTT.

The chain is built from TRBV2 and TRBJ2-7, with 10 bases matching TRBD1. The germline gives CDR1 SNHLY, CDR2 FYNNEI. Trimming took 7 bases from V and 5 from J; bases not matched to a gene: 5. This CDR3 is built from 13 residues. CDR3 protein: CASKGQGNHEQYF. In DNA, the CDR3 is TGTGCCAGCAAGGGACAGGGGAACCACGAGCAGTACTTC.

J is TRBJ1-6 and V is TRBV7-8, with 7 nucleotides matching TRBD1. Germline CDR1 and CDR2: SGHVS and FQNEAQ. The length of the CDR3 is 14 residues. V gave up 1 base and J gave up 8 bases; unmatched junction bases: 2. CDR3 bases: TGTGCCAGCAGCTTAGACAGGGGTTATTCACCCCTCCACTTT. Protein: CASSLDRGYSPLHF. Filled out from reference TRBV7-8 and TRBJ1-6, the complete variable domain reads GAGVSQSPRYKVAKRGQDVALRCDPISGHVSLFWYQQALGQGPEFLTYFQNEAQLDKSGLPSDRFFAERPEGSVSTLKIQRTQQEDSAVYLCASSLDRGYSPLHFGNGTRLTVT.

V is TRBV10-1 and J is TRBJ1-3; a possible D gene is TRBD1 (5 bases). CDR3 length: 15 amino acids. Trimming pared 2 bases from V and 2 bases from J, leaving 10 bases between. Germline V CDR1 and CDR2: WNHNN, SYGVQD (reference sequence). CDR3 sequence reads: CASSETGPPGNTIYF. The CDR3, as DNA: TGCGCCAGCAGTGAGACAGGTCCTCCTGGAAACACCATATATTTT.

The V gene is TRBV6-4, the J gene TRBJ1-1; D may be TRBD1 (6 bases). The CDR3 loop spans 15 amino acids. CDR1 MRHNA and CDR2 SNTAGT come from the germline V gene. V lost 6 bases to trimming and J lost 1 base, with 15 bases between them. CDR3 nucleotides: TGTGCCAGCAGAAGATGGGACACCGGGAACACTGAAGCTTTCTTT. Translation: CASRRWDTGNTEAFF.

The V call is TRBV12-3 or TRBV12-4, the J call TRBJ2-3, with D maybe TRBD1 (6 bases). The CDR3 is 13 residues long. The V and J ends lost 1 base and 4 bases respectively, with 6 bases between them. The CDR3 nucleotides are TGTGCCAGCAGTTTAGGGGGGCCAGATACGCAGTATTTT. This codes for CASSLGGPDTQYF.

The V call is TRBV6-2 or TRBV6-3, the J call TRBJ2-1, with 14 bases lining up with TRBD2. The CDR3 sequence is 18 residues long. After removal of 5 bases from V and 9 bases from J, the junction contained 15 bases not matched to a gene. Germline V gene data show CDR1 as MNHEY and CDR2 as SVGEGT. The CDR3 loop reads CASSPRTSGGTGVSEQFF. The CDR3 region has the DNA TGTGCCAGCAGTCCCCGGACTAGCGGGGGGACAGGGGTCAGTGAGCAGTTCTTC.

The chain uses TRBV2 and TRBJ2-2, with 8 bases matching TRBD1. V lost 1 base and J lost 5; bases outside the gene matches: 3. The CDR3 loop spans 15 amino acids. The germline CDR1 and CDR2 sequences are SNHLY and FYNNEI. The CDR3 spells CASSEVTGGTGELFF. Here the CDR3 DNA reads TGTGCCAGCAGTGAAGTTACAGGGGGTACCGGGGAGCTGTTTTTT.

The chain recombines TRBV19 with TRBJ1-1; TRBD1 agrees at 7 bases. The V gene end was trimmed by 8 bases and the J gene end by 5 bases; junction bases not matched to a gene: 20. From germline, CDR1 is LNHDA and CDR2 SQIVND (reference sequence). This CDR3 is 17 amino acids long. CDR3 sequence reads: CASQRLPRDSGKTEAFF. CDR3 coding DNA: TGTGCCAGTCAACGGCTGCCGAGGGACAGTGGTAAGACTGAAGCTTTCTTT.

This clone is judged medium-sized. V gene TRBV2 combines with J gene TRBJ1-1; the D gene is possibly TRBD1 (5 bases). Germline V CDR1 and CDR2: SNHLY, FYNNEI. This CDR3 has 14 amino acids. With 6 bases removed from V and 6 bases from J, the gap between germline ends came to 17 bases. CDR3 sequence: CASSAPDGGSEAFF. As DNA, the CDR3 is TGTGCCAGCAGCGCTCCGGACGGGGGATCTGAAGCTTTCTTT.

CDR3 DNA: TGTGCCAGTCGACAGGAGGTGAACACCGGGGAGCTGTTTTTT. Encoded protein: CASRQEVNTGELFF. The chain is built from TRBV5-4 and TRBJ2-2; perhaps TRBD1 as D (6 bases). Per germline, CDR1 SGHNT and CDR2 YYREEE (reference sequence). V was trimmed by 8 bases and J by 1 base, leaving 12 bases between them. This CDR3 is 14 amino acids long. The complete variable domain, with remaining parts taken from reference TRBV5-4 and TRBJ2-2, reads ETGVTQSPTHLIKTRGQQVTLRCSSQSGHNTVSWYQQALGQGPQFIFQYYREEENGRGNFPPRFSGLQFPNYSSELNVNALELDDSALYLCASRQEVNTGELFFGEGSRLTVL.

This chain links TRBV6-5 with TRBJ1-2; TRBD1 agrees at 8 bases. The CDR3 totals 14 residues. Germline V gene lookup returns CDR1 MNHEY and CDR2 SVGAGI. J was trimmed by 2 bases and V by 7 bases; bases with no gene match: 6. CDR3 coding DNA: TGTGCCAGCACCCAGGGGGCCAAGAACTATGGCTACACCTTC. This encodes CASTQGAKNYGYTF.

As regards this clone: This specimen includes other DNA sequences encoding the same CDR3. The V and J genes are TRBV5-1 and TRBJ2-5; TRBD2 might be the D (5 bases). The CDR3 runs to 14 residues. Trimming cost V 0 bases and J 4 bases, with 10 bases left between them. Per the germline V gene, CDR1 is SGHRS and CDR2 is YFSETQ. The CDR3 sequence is CASSLAGSGETQYF. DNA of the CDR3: TGCGCCAGCAGCTTGGCTGGGAGCGGAGAGACCCAGTACTTC.

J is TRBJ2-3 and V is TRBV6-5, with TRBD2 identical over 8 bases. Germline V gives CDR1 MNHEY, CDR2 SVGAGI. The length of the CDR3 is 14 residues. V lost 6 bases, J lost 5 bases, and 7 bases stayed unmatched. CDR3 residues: CASRGASGRDTQYF. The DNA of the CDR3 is TGTGCCAGCAGGGGTGCCAGCGGGAGAGATACGCAGTATTTT.

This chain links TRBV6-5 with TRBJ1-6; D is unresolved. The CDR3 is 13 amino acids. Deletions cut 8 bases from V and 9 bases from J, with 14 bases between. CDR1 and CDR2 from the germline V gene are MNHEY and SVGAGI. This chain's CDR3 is CASQLEGGSPLHF. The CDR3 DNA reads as TGTGCCAGCCAACTCGAGGGTGGTTCACCCCTCCACTTT.

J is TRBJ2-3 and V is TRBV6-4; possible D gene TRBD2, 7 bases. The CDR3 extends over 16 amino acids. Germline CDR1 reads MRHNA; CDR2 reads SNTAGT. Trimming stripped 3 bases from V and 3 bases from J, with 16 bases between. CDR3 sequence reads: CASSESGGGRTDTQYF. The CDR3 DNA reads TGTGCCAGCAGTGAGTCCGGCGGGGGCCGGACAGATACGCAGTATTTT.

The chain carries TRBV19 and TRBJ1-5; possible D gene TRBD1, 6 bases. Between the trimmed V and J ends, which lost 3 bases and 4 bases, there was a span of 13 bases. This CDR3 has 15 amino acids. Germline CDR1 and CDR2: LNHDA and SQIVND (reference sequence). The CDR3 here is CASSIISQGNQPQHF. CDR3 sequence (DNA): TGTGCCAGTAGTATTATCTCTCAGGGGAATCAGCCCCAGCATTTT.

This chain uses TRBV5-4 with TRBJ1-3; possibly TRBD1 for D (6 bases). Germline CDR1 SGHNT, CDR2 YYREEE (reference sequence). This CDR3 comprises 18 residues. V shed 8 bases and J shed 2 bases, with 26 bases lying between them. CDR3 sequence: CASQWGPPQSSPGNTIYF. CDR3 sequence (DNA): TGTGCCAGTCAGTGGGGGCCCCCCCAAAGTAGCCCTGGAAACACCATATATTTT.

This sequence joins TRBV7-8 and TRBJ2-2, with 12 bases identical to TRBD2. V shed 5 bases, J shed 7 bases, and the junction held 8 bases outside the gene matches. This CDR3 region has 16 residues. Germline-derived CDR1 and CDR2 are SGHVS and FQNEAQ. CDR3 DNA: TGTGCCAGCAGCCCTTGGACTAGCGGGACCCACGGGGAGCTGTTTTTT. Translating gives CASSPWTSGTHGELFF.

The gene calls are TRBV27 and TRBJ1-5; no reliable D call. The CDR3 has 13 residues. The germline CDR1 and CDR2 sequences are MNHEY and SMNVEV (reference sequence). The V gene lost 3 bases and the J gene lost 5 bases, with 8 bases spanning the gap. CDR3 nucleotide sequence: TGTGCCAGCAGTTTCGGTTTCGATCAGCCCCAGCATTTT. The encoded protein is CASSFGFDQPQHF.

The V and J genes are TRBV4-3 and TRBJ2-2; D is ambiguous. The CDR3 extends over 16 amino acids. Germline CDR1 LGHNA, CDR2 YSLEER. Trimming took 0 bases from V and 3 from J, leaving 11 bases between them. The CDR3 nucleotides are TGCGCCAGCAGCCAAGAGTTACGGAGCTACACCGGGGAGCTGTTTTTT. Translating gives CASSQELRSYTGELFF.

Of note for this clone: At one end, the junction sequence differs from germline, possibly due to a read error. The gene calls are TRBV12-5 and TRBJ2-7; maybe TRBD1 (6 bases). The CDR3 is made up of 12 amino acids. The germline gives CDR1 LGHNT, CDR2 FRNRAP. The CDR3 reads CASGSQAQGRRF. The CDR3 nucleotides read TGTGCTAGTGGTTCCCAGGCCCAGGGGCGGCGATTC.

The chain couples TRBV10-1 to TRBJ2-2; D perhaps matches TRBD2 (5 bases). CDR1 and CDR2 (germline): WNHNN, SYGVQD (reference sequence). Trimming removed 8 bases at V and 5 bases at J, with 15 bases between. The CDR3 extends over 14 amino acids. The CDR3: CASRSSPQTGELFF. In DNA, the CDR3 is TGCGCCAGCCGTTCTAGCCCCCAGACCGGGGAGCTGTTTTTT.

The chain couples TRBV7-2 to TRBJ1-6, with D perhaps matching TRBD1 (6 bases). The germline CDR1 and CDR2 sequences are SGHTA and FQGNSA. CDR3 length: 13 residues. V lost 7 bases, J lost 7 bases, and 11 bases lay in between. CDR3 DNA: TGTGCCAGCAAGAACAGGGACAATTCACCCCTCCACTTT. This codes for CASKNRDNSPLHF.

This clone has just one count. CDR3 nucleotides: TGTGCCAGCAGCCTACAGGGGGCAGCTGAAGCTTTCTTT. It encodes CASSLQGAAEAFF. The chain joins TRBV3-1 (or the pseudogene TRBV3-2) to TRBJ1-1, with TRBD1 matching over 9 bases. The V and J ends lost 4 bases and 6 bases, in that order; junction bases with no gene match: 3. CDR1 is LGHDT, CDR2 YNNKEL, per germline (reference sequence). This CDR3 is 13 amino acids long.

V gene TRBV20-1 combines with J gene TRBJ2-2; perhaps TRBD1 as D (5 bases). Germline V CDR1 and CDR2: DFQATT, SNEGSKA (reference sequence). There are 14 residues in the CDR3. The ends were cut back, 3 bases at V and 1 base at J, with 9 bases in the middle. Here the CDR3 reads CSASGARNTGELFF. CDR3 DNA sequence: TGCAGTGCTAGTGGGGCTCGGAACACCGGGGAGCTGTTTTTT.

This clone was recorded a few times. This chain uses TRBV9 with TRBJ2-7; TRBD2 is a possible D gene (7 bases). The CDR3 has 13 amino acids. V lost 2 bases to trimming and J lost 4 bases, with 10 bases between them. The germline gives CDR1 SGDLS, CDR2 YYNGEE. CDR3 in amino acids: CASSVGGQYEQYF. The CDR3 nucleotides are TGTGCCAGCAGCGTCGGGGGGCAGTACGAGCAGTACTTC.

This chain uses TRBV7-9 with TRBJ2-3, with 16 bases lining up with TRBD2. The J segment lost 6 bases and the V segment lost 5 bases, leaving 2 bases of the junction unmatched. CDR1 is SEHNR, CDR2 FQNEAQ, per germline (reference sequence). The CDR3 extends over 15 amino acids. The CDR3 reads CASSGTSGGADTQYF. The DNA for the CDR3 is TGTGCCAGCAGCGGGACTAGCGGGGGGGCGGATACGCAGTATTTT.

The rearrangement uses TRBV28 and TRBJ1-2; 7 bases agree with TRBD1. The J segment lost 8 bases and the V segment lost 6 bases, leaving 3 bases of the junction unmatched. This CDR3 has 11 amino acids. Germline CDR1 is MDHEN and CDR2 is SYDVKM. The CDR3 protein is CASSRRGGYTF. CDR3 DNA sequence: TGTGCCAGCAGCCGCAGGGGGGGCTACACCTTC.

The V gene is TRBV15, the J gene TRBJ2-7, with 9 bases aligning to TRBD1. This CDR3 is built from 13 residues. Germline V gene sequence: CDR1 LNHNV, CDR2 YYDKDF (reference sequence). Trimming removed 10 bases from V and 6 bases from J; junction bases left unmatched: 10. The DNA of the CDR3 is TGTGCCATCAAAGGGACAGGGAAAGTCGAGCAGTACTTC. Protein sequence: CAIKGTGKVEQYF.

The CDR3 DNA is TGTGCCAGCAGCTATAGGTTCGGGGGAGCGGACATTCAGTACTTC. Translated, it gives CASSYRFGGADIQYF. This chain links TRBV7-2 with TRBJ2-4, with D possibly TRBD2 on 6 matching bases. The V end lost 4 bases, the J end lost 8 bases, and 18 bases lay between the germline ends. Germline CDR1 SGHTA, CDR2 FQGNSA. The CDR3 is 15 amino acids.